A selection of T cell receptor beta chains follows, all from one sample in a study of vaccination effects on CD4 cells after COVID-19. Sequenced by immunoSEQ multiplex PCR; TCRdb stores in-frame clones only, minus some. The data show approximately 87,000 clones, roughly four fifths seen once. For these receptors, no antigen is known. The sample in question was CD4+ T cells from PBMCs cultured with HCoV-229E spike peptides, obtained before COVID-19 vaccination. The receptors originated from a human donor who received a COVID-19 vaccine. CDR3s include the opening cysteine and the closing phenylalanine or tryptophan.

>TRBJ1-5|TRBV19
CASSIDRGPNQPQHF
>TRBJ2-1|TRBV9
CASSALGGLYNEQFF
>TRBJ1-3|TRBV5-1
CASSLVLGSGNTIYF
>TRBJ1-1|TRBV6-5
CASSYWTGPTSEAFF
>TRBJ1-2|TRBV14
CASSQDLSGKYTF
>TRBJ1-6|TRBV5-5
CASSLSDRGASPLHF
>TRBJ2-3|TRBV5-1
CASSLSRTSTDTQYF
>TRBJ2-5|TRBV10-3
CAISESQETQYF
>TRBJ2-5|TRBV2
CASSVRGIRETQYF
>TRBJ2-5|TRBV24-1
CATSDPGGTQETQYF
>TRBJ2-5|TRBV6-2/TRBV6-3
CASSLRTKETQYF
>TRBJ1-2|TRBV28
CASSDSVYGYTF
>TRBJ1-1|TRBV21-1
CASNGSNTEAFF
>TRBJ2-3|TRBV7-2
CASTLRTSSAYF
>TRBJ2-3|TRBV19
CASSSRDRRATQYF
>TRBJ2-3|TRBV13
CASSPGGRGPGTDTQYF
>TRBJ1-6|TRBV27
CASRSATGFFSPLHF
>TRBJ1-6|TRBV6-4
CASSVSADSPLHF
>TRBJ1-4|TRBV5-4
CASSLGGTTNEKLFF
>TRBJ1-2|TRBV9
CASSVGSNYGYTF
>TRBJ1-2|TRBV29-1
CSTWGTFLYGYTF
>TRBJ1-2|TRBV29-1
CSVEYSSYYGYTF
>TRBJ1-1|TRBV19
CASSTTSGGARTEAFF
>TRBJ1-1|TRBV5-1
CASSEQGANTEAFF
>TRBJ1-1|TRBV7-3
CASSLRGLNTEAFF
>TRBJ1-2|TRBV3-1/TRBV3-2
CASSQLNYGYTF
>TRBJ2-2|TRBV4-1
CASSRLTGVGGELFF
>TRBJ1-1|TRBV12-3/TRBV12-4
CASSFRRGTEAFF
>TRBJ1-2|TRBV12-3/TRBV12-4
CASSRQGDYGYTF
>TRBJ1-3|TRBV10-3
CAIKTGRAGNTIYF
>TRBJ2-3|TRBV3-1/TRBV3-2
CASSHSGGAADTQYF
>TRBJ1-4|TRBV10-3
CAISRQGPNEKLFF
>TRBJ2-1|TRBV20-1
CSARGNGEQFF
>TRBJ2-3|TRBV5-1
CASSSYQGADTQYF